The clone carrying this T cell receptor beta chain showed up many times. Its antigen is not known. No cell sorting was done before RNA was extracted from the tissue. This non-tumor lung sample came from over 3 cm beyond the tumor edge. Three rounds of nested PCR, following a modified ARM-PCR protocol, produced the TCRbeta library. TCRdb re-derived calls from the multiplex PCR reads in MiXCR, one entry per CDR3 protein. The sample shows about 60,000 distinct CDR3 sequences, 61% of them seen only once. This record belongs to a study of tumor and adjacent non-tumor tissue in lung cancer. Study observations and caveats: Normal lung showed higher cumulative top 100 clone frequency than tumor.

The specimen was distant non-tumor lung tissue. The receptor was derived from a man between 65 and 85 years old with non-small cell lung cancer.

The CDR3 loop is CASSEALVSSYEQYF. The CDR3 bases are TGTGCCAGCAGTGAAGCGCTCGTTTCCTCCTACGAGCAGTACTTC. This chain links TRBV6-1 with TRBJ2-7; no clear D gene. The CDR3 contains 15 residues. V was pared by 0 bases and J by 0 bases, with 9 bases between. Looked up from germline, CDR1 is MNHNS and CDR2 is SASEGT.